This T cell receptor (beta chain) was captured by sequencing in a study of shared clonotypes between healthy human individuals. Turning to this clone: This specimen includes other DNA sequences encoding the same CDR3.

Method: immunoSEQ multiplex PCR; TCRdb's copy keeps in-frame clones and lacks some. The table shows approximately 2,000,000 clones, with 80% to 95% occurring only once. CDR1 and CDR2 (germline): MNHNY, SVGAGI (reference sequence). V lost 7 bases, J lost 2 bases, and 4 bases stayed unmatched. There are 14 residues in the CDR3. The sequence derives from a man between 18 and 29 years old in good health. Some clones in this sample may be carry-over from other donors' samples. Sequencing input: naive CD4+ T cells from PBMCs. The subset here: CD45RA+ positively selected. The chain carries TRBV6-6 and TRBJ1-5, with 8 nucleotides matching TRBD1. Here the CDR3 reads CASTGQGRNQPQHF. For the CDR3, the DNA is TGTGCCAGCACAGGACAGGGTCGCAATCAGCCCCAGCATTTT.